This entry lists 15 T cell receptor beta chains sequenced from one sample in a study of regulatory T cells in long-lasting Graves disease. With iRepertoire HTBI primers and Arm-PCR of CDR3 regions, TCR beta libraries were built. TCRdb reprocessed the multiplex PCR reads via MiXCR and lists one record per CDR3 protein. Of about 530,000 distinct CDR3 sequences listed, around 15% were seen once; the top ten hold around a quarter. Specified time point: newly diagnosed GD, antithyroid drugs for less than 3 months. PBMC-extracted RNA yielded the TCR library. These data were likewise used in another study, on T cells in Graves' hyperthyroidism and ophthalmopathy.

Source: peripheral blood mononuclear cells (PBMCs), taken at new diagnosis, from a patient treated with antithyroid drugs. These receptors were collected from a woman aged 35 to 60 with Graves disease.

The chain couples TRBV11-2 to TRBJ2-4; tentatively, D is TRBD1 or TRBD2 (5 bases each). Trimming removed 5 bases at V and 14 bases at J, with 22 bases between. The CDR3 extends over 14 amino acids. The germline V gene has CDR1 SGHAT and CDR2 FQNNGV. In DNA, the CDR3 is TGTGCCAGCAGCCTACCCGAGGCCGGGACGGCTAAGTACTTC. This gives the protein CASSLPEAGTAKYF.

This clonotype was seen many times. The J gene is TRBJ2-5, the V gene TRBV14; D gene unclear. Trimming shortened V by 0 bases and J by 0 bases, and 8 bases separated the two germline ends. Germline CDR1 reads SGHDN; CDR2 reads FVKESK. The CDR3 totals 15 residues. CDR3 residues: CASSQDNNYQETQYF. CDR3 coding DNA: TGTGCCAGCAGCCAAGACAACAATTACCAAGAGACCCAGTACTTC.

This clonotype was recorded at least ten times. The chain couples TRBV6-2 or TRBV6-3 to TRBJ2-7; TRBD1 aligns across 9 bases. V lost 5 bases and J lost 6; bases outside the gene matches: 2. The germline V gene has CDR1 MNHEY and CDR2 SVGEGT. This CDR3 comprises 12 residues. The CDR3 bases are TGTGCCAGCAGTATGACAGGGGGCGAGCAGTACTTC. It codes for CASSMTGGEQYF.

This clonotype was counted at least ten times. V is TRBV5-6 and J is TRBJ1-2; D unresolved. V was pared by 5 bases and J by 5 bases, with 16 bases between. CDR1 and CDR2 from the germline V gene are SGHDT and YYEEEE. The CDR3 covers 14 residues. The CDR3 nucleotides read TGTGCCAGCAGTCCCTGGGGAGAAGGATATGGCTACACCTTC. Its protein is CASSPWGEGYGYTF.

The CDR3 region has the DNA TGCAGTGCTAGAGAGGGGACTAGCGGGGGTTTCTACGAGCAGTACTTC. Its translation is CSAREGTSGGFYEQYF. V is TRBV20-1 and J is TRBJ2-7, with 14 nucleotides matching TRBD2. The CDR3 is made up of 16 amino acids. Trimming took 0 bases from V and 3 from J; bases not matched to a gene: 4. CDR1 is DFQATT and CDR2 is SNEGSKA in the germline V gene (reference sequence).

This clonotype has just a few counts. The chain recombines TRBV4-1 with TRBJ1-1, with D perhaps TRBD1 (6 bases). This CDR3 is 16 amino acids long. The ends were cut back, 1 base at V and 4 bases at J, with 16 bases in the middle. The germline V gene has CDR1 MGHRA and CDR2 YSYEKL. CDR3 bases: TGCGCCAGCAGCCAAGTTGGGGCGGGGGCAGGCACTGAAGCTTTCTTT. Amino acid sequence: CASSQVGAGAGTEAFF.

This clonotype was counted many times. This sequence joins TRBV12-3 or TRBV12-4 and TRBJ1-1, with D hard to call. V lost 6 bases and J lost 0, with 5 bases in between. The CDR3 consists of 12 residues. The CDR3, as DNA: TGTGCCAGCAGGGCAGTGAACACTGAAGCTTTCTTT. Protein product: CASRAVNTEAFF.

The rearrangement uses TRBV11-2 and TRBJ1-1; D uncertain. The germline V gene encodes CDR1 SGHAT and CDR2 FQNNGV. This CDR3 has 15 residues. V was pared by 5 bases and J by 5 bases, with 18 bases between. CDR3 residues: CASSARGGVKTEAFF. In DNA, the CDR3 is TGTGCCAGCAGCGCAAGAGGAGGAGTTAAAACTGAAGCTTTCTTT.

This clonotype was detected ten times or more. The genes are TRBV28 and TRBJ1-2; TRBD1 matches 9 bases. Germline trimming cut 4 bases from V and 7 bases from J; bases unmatched to any gene: 7. Germline values: CDR1 MDHEN, CDR2 SYDVKM. CDR3 size: 14 residues. In nucleotides, the CDR3 is TGTGCCAGCAGTTGGGGGACAGGGCCGACTGGCTACACCTTC. It translates to CASSWGTGPTGYTF.

This clonotype occurred many times. V and J are TRBV3-1 and TRBJ2-7, with D perhaps matching TRBD2 (6 bases). This CDR3 contains 14 residues. The germline V and J ends were trimmed by 4 bases and 4 bases, with 14 bases remaining between them. Germline CDR1 and CDR2: LGHDT and YNNKEL (reference sequence). The CDR3 region has the DNA TGTGCCAGCAGCCCCGGGACTGGTTGGTACGAGCAGTACTTC. Translating gives CASSPGTGWYEQYF.

This clonotype came up many times. The chain has TRBV6-1 and TRBJ2-1; 9 bases fit TRBD1. The V segment lost 7 bases and the J segment 8 bases; nucleotides outside the gene matches: 18. Germline values: CDR1 MNHNS, CDR2 SASEGT. The CDR3 is 17 residues long. The CDR3 coding sequence is TGTGCCAGCACCGAACTCCACAGACAGGGGGTTGACGATGAGCAGTTCTTC. It is translated as CASTELHRQGVDDEQFF.

The table lists this clonotype with many counts. The genes are TRBV20-1 and TRBJ2-5; possibly TRBD1 for D (7 bases). There are 14 residues in the CDR3. V was trimmed by 0 bases and J by 5 bases, leaving 13 bases between them. The germline gives CDR1 DFQATT, CDR2 SNEGSKA (reference sequence). In DNA form, the CDR3 reads TGCAGTGCTAGAGATCCAGGGGGGCCGGAGACCCAGTACTTC. Protein sequence: CSARDPGGPETQYF.

This clonotype was recorded at least ten times. The chain employs TRBV3-1 and TRBJ2-1; the match to TRBD2 covers 7 bases. Losses at the gene ends were 3 bases for V and 9 bases for J; bases not matched to a gene: 14. CDR3 length: 16 residues. The germline CDR1 and CDR2 sequences are LGHDT and YNNKEL (reference sequence). The CDR3 here is CASSQRGSGVKGEQFF. CDR3 coding DNA: TGTGCCAGCAGCCAGCGGGGGAGCGGGGTAAAGGGTGAGCAGTTCTTC.

CDR3 bases: TGCGCCAGCAGCGTCCAGGGGGCTGGCTATGGCTACACCTTC. Translation gives CASSVQGAGYGYTF. J is TRBJ1-2 and V is TRBV5-1; 8 nucleotides agree with TRBD1. Per germline, CDR1 SGHRS and CDR2 YFSETQ. This CDR3 is 14 amino acids long. The J segment lost 4 bases and the V segment lost 4 bases, leaving 6 bases of the junction unmatched.

The J gene is TRBJ1-2, the V gene TRBV6-1; D might be TRBD1 (6 bases). Per the germline V gene, CDR1 is MNHNS and CDR2 is SASEGT. The CDR3 covers 14 residues. Trimming took off 6 bases at V and 8 bases at J, with 19 bases between the two ends. CDR3 nucleotides: TGTGCCAGCAGAGACCTCACAGGGTGGTGGGGCTACACCTTC. Encoded protein: CASRDLTGWWGYTF.